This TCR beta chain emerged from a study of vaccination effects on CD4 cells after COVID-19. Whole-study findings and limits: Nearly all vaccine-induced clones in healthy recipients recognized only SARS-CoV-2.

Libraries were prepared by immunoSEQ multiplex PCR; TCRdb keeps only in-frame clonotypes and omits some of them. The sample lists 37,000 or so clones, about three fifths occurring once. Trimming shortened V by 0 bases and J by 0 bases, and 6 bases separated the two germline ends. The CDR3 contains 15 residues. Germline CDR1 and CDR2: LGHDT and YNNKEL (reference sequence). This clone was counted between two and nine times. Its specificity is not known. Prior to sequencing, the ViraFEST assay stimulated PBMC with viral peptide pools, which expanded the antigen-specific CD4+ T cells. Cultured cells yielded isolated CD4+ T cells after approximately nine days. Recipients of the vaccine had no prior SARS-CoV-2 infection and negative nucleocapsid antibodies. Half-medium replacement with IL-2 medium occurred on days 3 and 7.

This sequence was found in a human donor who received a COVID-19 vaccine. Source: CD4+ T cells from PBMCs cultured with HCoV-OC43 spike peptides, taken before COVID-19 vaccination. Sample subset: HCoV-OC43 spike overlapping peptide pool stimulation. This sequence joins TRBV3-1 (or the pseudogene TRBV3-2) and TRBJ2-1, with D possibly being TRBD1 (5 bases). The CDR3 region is CASSQDGHSYNEQFF. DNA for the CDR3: TGTGCCAGCAGCCAAGACGGACACTCCTACAATGAGCAGTTCTTC.